Following are 27 T cell receptor beta chains from one sample sequenced in a study of cytomegalovirus exposure and HLA in healthy donors. The PCR contained 60 Vbeta and 13 Jbeta primers. This table comes from immunoSEQ multiplex PCR, and its TCRdb copy is limited to in-frame clones, with some not included. The data contain about 150,000 clones, roughly 74% of them singletons. The material sequenced was PBMCs. The receptors stem from a man aged 18 to 35 in good health and CMV-seronegative.

This clone has just one count. V gene TRBV4-1 combines with J gene TRBJ2-7; 7 positions match TRBD1. The CDR3 is 16 amino acids. Germline values: CDR1 MGHRA, CDR2 YSYEKL. Germline trimming cut 2 bases from V and 2 bases from J; bases unmatched to any gene: 9. The CDR3 region is CASSQPTGPNPYEQYF. The DNA of the CDR3 is TGCGCCAGCAGCCAACCGACAGGGCCCAATCCCTACGAGCAGTACTTC.

V is TRBV7-8 and J is TRBJ2-5; 11 bases are a match to TRBD2. This CDR3 spans 16 amino acids. CDR1 SGHVS and CDR2 FQNEAQ come from the germline V gene. V shed 2 bases and J 4 bases; nucleotides not matched to a gene: 6. Here the CDR3 DNA reads TGTGCCAGCAGCTTACTCGGGACTAGCGGTGGAGAGACCCAGTACTTC. Its translation: CASSLLGTSGGETQYF.

This clone was counted between two and nine times. CDR3 residues: CASSPPHNMNTEAFF. The CDR3 DNA reads as TGTGCCAGCTCACCACCCCACAACATGAACACTGAAGCTTTCTTT. This chain joins TRBV18 and TRBJ1-1; D is unresolved. CDR1 is KGHSH, CDR2 LQKENI, per germline. The CDR3 loop spans 15 amino acids. The ends were cut back, 0 bases at V and 0 bases at J, with 8 bases in the middle.

The J gene is TRBJ2-5, the V gene TRBV18; 13 positions match TRBD2. Unmatched junction bases numbered 10, after V lost 2 bases and J lost 4 bases. Germline V gene sequence: CDR1 KGHSH, CDR2 LQKENI. The CDR3 loop spans 18 amino acids. The CDR3 coding sequence is TGTGCCAGCTCACCAACAACTAGCGGGGGGGCCAATGGAGAGACCCAGTACTTC. This gives the protein CASSPTTSGGANGETQYF.

The table lists this clone with a few counts. This chain links TRBV11-2 with TRBJ1-1; 11 bases are a match to TRBD1. Germline CDR1 SGHAT, CDR2 FQNNGV. The CDR3 extends over 15 amino acids. V was pared by 5 bases and J by 4 bases, with 6 bases of the junction left unmatched. In nucleotides, the CDR3 is TGTGCCAGCAGCCCCACCGGACAGGGGGCCACTGAAGCTTTCTTT. Protein product: CASSPTGQGATEAFF.

The gene calls are TRBV5-1 and TRBJ1-2; D is undetermined. CDR1 is SGHRS and CDR2 is YFSETQ in the germline V gene. V gave up 2 bases and J gave up 3 bases, with 5 bases separating them. This CDR3 is 12 amino acids long. The CDR3 spells CASSLPDYGYTF. The CDR3 DNA follows: TGCGCCAGCAGCTTACCAGACTATGGCTACACCTTC. Using reference TRBV5-1 and TRBJ1-2 for the parts outside the CDR3, the full variable domain is KAGVTQTPRYLIKTRGQQVTLSCSPISGHRSVSWYQQTPGQGLQFLFEYFSETQRNKGNFPGRFSGRQFSNSRSEMNVSTLELGDSALYLCASSLPDYGYTFGSGTRLTVV.

The CDR3 DNA reads TGCGCCAGCAGTTGGGACAACCGAGAGACCCAGTACTTC. Its translation: CASSWDNRETQYF. V and J are TRBV5-1 and TRBJ2-5; D possibly corresponds to TRBD1 (6 bases). The CDR3 covers 13 residues. Germline V lookup: CDR1 SGHRS, CDR2 YFSETQ. V lost 5 bases and J lost 4, with 12 bases in between.

This chain connects TRBV6-1 to TRBJ1-5; D is uncertain. Germline CDR1 is MNHNS and CDR2 is SASEGT. With 2 bases removed from V and 0 bases from J, the gap between germline ends came to 11 bases. The CDR3 has 16 residues. CDR3 loop: CASSETLRRSNQPQHF. In nucleotides, the CDR3 is TGTGCCAGCAGTGAAACCCTCAGGCGTAGCAATCAGCCCCAGCATTTT.

The genes are TRBV9 and TRBJ1-1; D gene unclear. This CDR3 has 15 residues. V lost 3 bases to trimming and J lost 3 bases, with 15 bases between them. Germline V gives CDR1 SGDLS, CDR2 YYNGEE. The CDR3 sequence is CASSAEGLWDTEAFF. The CDR3 DNA sequence: TGTGCCAGCAGCGCCGAGGGTTTATGGGACACTGAAGCTTTCTTT.

The chain uses TRBV4-1 and TRBJ2-3; TRBD1 is a possible D gene (7 bases). The CDR3 loop spans 18 amino acids. The V end was cut by 4 bases, the J end by 3 bases, with 23 bases between. Germline CDR1 is MGHRA and CDR2 is YSYEKL. CDR3 protein: CASSPYGGQTRRTDTQYF. The CDR3 DNA is TGCGCCAGCAGCCCCTACGGGGGACAGACGCGTCGAACAGATACGCAGTATTTT.

The V and J genes are TRBV18 and TRBJ2-7, with D perhaps TRBD2 (8 bases). CDR3 size: 14 residues. Trimming pared 6 bases from V and 1 base from J, leaving 13 bases between. Per germline, CDR1 KGHSH and CDR2 LQKENI. The CDR3: CASSAGGQSYEQYF. The CDR3 DNA follows: TGTGCCAGCTCCGCGGGGGGACAGTCCTACGAGCAGTACTTC.

V usage is TRBV2 and J usage is TRBJ1-2; 7 bases are shared with TRBD1. CDR1 and CDR2 from the germline V gene are SNHLY and FYNNEI. V was clipped by 5 bases and J by 3 bases; unmatched bases: 3. This CDR3 has 13 residues. The CDR3, as DNA: TGTGCCAGCAGTCTCGGGACAGACTATGGCTACACCTTC. It translates to CASSLGTDYGYTF.

This chain links TRBV4-2 with TRBJ1-1, with 9 bases identical to TRBD1. The CDR3 loop spans 15 amino acids. The junction had 5 bases not matched to a gene; V was cut back by 3 bases and J by 3 bases. The germline gives CDR1 LGHNA, CDR2 YNFKEQ. The CDR3 protein is CASSHLQGADTEAFF. For the CDR3, the DNA is TGTGCCAGCAGCCACCTACAGGGGGCAGACACTGAAGCTTTCTTT.

The rearrangement joins TRBV5-5 to TRBJ1-6; TRBD1 agrees at 8 bases. Germline V CDR1 and CDR2: SGHKS, YYEKEE (reference sequence). With 4 bases clipped from V and 10 bases from J, the junction kept 13 bases outside the gene matches. This CDR3 spans 16 amino acids. The CDR3 nucleotides read TGTGCCAGCAGCCTTGGCGGACAGGGCCTTGGATCACCCCTCCACTTT. Translated: CASSLGGQGLGSPLHF.

A few counts support this clone. The rearrangement uses TRBV2 and TRBJ1-6; possible D gene TRBD1, 6 bases. Germline CDR1 is SNHLY and CDR2 is FYNNEI. Trimming took 5 bases from V and 8 from J, leaving 10 bases between them. The CDR3 sequence is 13 residues long. The CDR3 DNA reads TGTGCCAGCAGTCAGTACAGGGATTCACCCCTCCACTTT. It codes for CASSQYRDSPLHF.

This clone was observed a few times. The genes are TRBV7-9 and TRBJ2-7, with D unclear. The germline V and J ends were trimmed by 5 bases and 5 bases, with 16 bases remaining between them. The CDR3 is made up of 14 amino acids. Germline lookup yields CDR1 SEHNR and CDR2 FQNEAQ (reference sequence). CDR3 coding DNA: TGTGCCAGCAGCCCTAGACCCGTCGAGAACGAGCAGTACTTC. This sequence encodes CASSPRPVENEQYF.

This chain uses TRBV18 with TRBJ1-4; no clear D. This CDR3 contains 14 residues. V dropped 6 bases and J dropped 8 bases, with 16 bases sitting between them. Germline V CDR1 and CDR2: KGHSH, LQKENI. The CDR3 reads CASSPERGGEKLFF. In DNA, the CDR3 is TGTGCCAGCTCTCCCGAGCGGGGTGGCGAAAAACTGTTTTTT.

The chain links TRBV6-6 to TRBJ1-5; D is perhaps TRBD1 (6 bases). V was pared by 6 bases and J by 2 bases, with 17 bases between. CDR1 MNHNY and CDR2 SVGAGI come from the germline V gene (reference sequence). The CDR3 runs 16 residues. CDR3 in DNA: TGTGCCAGCAGGCAACACAGGGTTGGAGGCAATCAGCCCCAGCATTTT. It translates to CASRQHRVGGNQPQHF.

The V call is TRBV19, the J call TRBJ1-1; D is undetermined. This CDR3 region has 14 residues. V lost 3 bases, J lost 3 bases, and 11 bases lay in between. Germline V gives CDR1 LNHDA, CDR2 SQIVND (reference sequence). CDR3 bases: TGTGCCAGTAGTATCGGGTTCTTGGACACTGAAGCTTTCTTT. It translates to CASSIGFLDTEAFF.

The table lists this clone with a few counts. The V gene is TRBV5-4, the J gene TRBJ2-7; tentatively, D is TRBD2 (5 bases). The CDR3 has 11 residues. Germline V lookup: CDR1 SGHNT, CDR2 YYREEE (reference sequence). Trimming removed 3 bases from V and 8 bases from J, with 9 bases in between. In DNA, the CDR3 is TGTGCCAGCAGCTCCGGAGGACAGCAGTACTTC. This gives the protein CASSSGGQQYF.

This chain connects TRBV7-9 to TRBJ2-5, with 13 bases that match TRBD2. The CDR3 length is 17 residues. V shed 5 bases and J 2 bases; nucleotides not matched to a gene: 8. The V gene's germline CDR1 is SEHNR and CDR2 FQNEAQ (reference sequence). For the CDR3, the DNA is TGTGCCAGCAGCCCCGGACTAGCGGGGGCGTTTCAAGAGACCCAGTACTTC. Protein: CASSPGLAGAFQETQYF.

The chain uses TRBV7-2 and TRBJ2-3; 8 positions agree with TRBD2. The trim removed 3 bases at V and 5 bases at J, leaving 4 bases unmatched. The CDR3 is made up of 14 amino acids. Germline V gene lookup returns CDR1 SGHTA and CDR2 FQGNSA. The CDR3 loop reads CASSLGLAGDTQYF. The CDR3 DNA sequence: TGTGCCAGCAGCTTGGGGCTAGCGGGAGATACGCAGTATTTT.

This clone was seen a handful of times. The V call is TRBV5-6, the J call TRBJ2-3; TRBD2 might be the D (5 bases). V dropped 4 bases and J dropped 1 base, with 13 bases sitting between them. In germline, CDR1 is SGHDT, CDR2 YYEEEE. This CDR3 is built from 15 residues. The CDR3 loop reads CASSLLERRTDTQYF. DNA of the CDR3: TGTGCCAGCAGCCTGCTGGAGCGGCGCACAGATACGCAGTATTTT.

The chain has TRBV30 and TRBJ1-6; the D is unclear. Per the germline V gene, CDR1 is GTSNPN and CDR2 is SVGIG (reference sequence). V shed 2 bases and J shed 4 bases, with 15 bases lying between them. This CDR3 has 16 amino acids. The CDR3 DNA reads TGTGCCTGGAGTCTCCCCCCGGGGTCTTATAATTCACCCCTCCACTTT. Amino acids: CAWSLPPGSYNSPLHF.

This clone was counted a few times. The V call is TRBV7-2, the J call TRBJ2-1, with D unclear. The CDR3 contains 15 residues. Germline loops: CDR1 SGHTA, CDR2 FQGNSA. V was shortened by 2 bases and J by 8 bases, with 16 bases between the two germline ends. CDR3 sequence: CASSLKLIASDEQFF. The CDR3 DNA follows: TGTGCCAGCAGCTTAAAGTTGATAGCCAGCGATGAGCAGTTCTTC.

The genes are TRBV27 and TRBJ1-2, with 8 bases identical to TRBD1. CDR3 length equals 16 residues. Trimming took 2 bases from V and 6 from J; bases not matched to a gene: 11. CDR1 is MNHEY, CDR2 SMNVEV, per germline (reference sequence). CDR3 nucleotides: TGTGCCAGCAGTTTAAATGGGGCAGGGGGCATCAATGGCTACACCTTC. It encodes CASSLNGAGGINGYTF.

The chain uses TRBV5-4 and TRBJ2-7; TRBD2 agrees at 10 bases. Germline loops: CDR1 SGHNT, CDR2 YYREEE (reference sequence). The CDR3 runs to 15 residues. The junction had 6 bases not matched to a gene; V was cut back by 0 bases and J by 6 bases. The CDR3 region is CASSLDLAGVGEQYV. DNA of the CDR3: TGTGCCAGCAGCTTGGACCTAGCGGGGGTAGGCGAGCAGTACGTC.